This T cell receptor beta chain was captured by sequencing in a study of CD8 T cells in Susac syndrome (dated by TCRdb to about 2019). The study in broad terms: Repertoire sequencing was used to test whether CD8+ T cell activation and differentiation in Susac syndrome was antigen driven. Overall study results and their limits: The study acknowledged that relatively few individuals were included in the TCR sequencing and HLA analysis.

RNA was extracted using the RNeasy kit, and about 0.45 to 1 microgram was reverse transcribed with random hexamers. TCR beta CDR3 regions were amplified with the immunoSEQ multiplex PCR assay covering 54 Vbeta and 13 Jbeta segments. Bias from PCR amplification was corrected by using a synthetic template baseline for primer optimization and for computational correction. The paper's processing steps were these. Only productive sequences were kept, with reads annotated to V, D and J genes according to IMGT and analyzed in immunoSEQ Analyzer. Clonality was calculated as one minus the Shannon entropy normalized by log2 of the number of productive unique sequences. Public and private clones were assessed among the 100 most prevalent clones of each patient and control. Susac-specific clones were defined as absent from healthy and MS cohorts, over a thousand published viral clones and other ImmuneACCESS disease sequences. TCRdb reworked the public reads: Q25 trimming with fastp, MiXCR clone assembly, productive beta chains retained. Merged by CDR3 protein, the rows form single entries marked with the most common genes and DNA. In this record, the V and J calls reflect TCRdb's handling and not the investigators' own analysis. This sample has 150,000 to 200,000 distinct CDR3 sequences in its table, and roughly nine tenths of those were observed once. Together, the top ten hold 0.065% to 0.085% of the sample.

Concerning this clonotype: Its antigen specificity is not known. Base qualities are missing; no much larger clone stands one base away.

Peripheral blood CD8+ and CD4+ T cells from healthy donors, Susac syndrome patients and multiple sclerosis patients were profiled by high-throughput TCR beta sequencing. Healthy donors were included as age- and sex-matched controls. Bulk CD8+ and CD4+ T cells were purified magnetically by negative isolation, whereas CD8+ TEMRA cells were enriched by FACS. Blood was drawn into EDTA tubes, processed within 24 hours, and PBMCs were isolated by density gradient centrifugation. PBMCs intended for TCR sequencing were cryopreserved in liquid nitrogen and were subsequently thawed in a 37 degrees C water bath. The sorted or isolated CD4+, CD8+ and CD8+ TEMRA cells had a purity of 90% or higher. The source is a human donor in good health. Sequenced: CD4+ T cells from PBMCs.

This receptor carries the CDR3 CASSARIATNEKLFF. The sequenced DNA is TGTGCCAGCAGCGCCCGGATCGCAACTAATGAAAAACTGTTTTTT. Here the chain combines TRBV9 and TRBJ1-4, with an unclear D gene assignment. From the germline V gene, CDR1 is SGDLS and CDR2 is YYNGEE. The CDR3 holds 15 amino acids from the cysteine to the phenylalanine. The retained sequence is limited to the CDR3, 45 bases, with the frame set at the first base. Trimming takes 3 bases from V and 0 bases from J, and the germline ends sit 9 bases apart.